These T cell receptor beta chains were read from a single sample in a study of blood T cell repertoires in COVID-19. Assay: immunoSEQ multiplex PCR; the TCRdb copy retains only in-frame clones and omits some. The repertoire holds roughly 75,000 clones, with 81% as singletons. The specimen was peripheral blood. The origin of the receptors is a woman in her seventies with acute or convalescent COVID-19. The CDR3 runs from the conserved cysteine through the conserved F or W. D genes are given only for firm matches. Expanded clones get a size class; other rows say once, few or many, or leave the size out.

clone_size	j_call	d_call	v_call	cdr3_aa	cdr3_nt
.	TRBJ2-1	.	TRBV7-3	CASSPFVGGTRNEQFF	TGTGCCAGCAGCCCATTCGTAGGCGGAACCCGCAATGAGCAGTTCTTC
few	TRBJ1-1	.	TRBV7-3	CASSPGGTTEAFF	TGTGCCAGCAGCCCCGGAGGAACCACTGAAGCTTTCTTT
.	TRBJ1-3	.	TRBV21-1	CASSKVPGRFSGNTIYF	TGTGCCAGCAGCAAAGTACCAGGGCGATTCTCTGGAAACACCATATATTTT
.	TRBJ1-2	TRBD1	TRBV5-6	CASSLAGVQGALGYTF	TGTGCCAGCAGCTTGGCGGGAGTACAGGGGGCGCTTGGCTACACCTTC
.	TRBJ1-5	.	TRBV24-1	CATSDSTDTLSNQPQHF	TGTGCCACCAGTGATTCCACCGACACCCTGAGTAATCAGCCCCAGCATTTT
.	TRBJ1-1	TRBD1	TRBV7-9	CASSLRDSENTEAFF	TGTGCCAGCAGCTTACGGGACAGTGAGAACACTGAAGCTTTCTTT
.	TRBJ2-6	TRBD1	TRBV7-9	CASSLGQVASGANVLTF	TGTGCCAGCAGCTTGGGACAGGTGGCCTCTGGGGCCAACGTCCTGACTTTC
.	TRBJ2-3	TRBD2	TRBV24-1	CATRAGTSGPTDTQYF	TGTGCCACCAGGGCGGGGACTAGCGGCCCCACAGATACGCAGTATTTT
.	TRBJ1-3	.	TRBV30	CAWSPGYRISGNTIYF	TGTGCCTGGAGTCCCGGCTACAGGATCTCTGGAAACACCATATATTTT
.	TRBJ1-2	.	TRBV29-1	CSVDNLLNYGYTF	TGCAGCGTTGATAATCTCCTCAACTATGGCTACACCTTC
.	TRBJ2-1	TRBD2	TRBV18	CASSPARWDSRSSGSRNEQFF	TGTGCCAGCTCACCGGCCCGGTGGGACAGTAGATCTAGCGGGAGTAGGAATGAGCAGTTCTTC
.	TRBJ1-6	TRBD1	TRBV5-1	CASSYLGQGYNSPLHF	TGCGCCAGCAGCTACCTGGGACAGGGGTATAATTCACCCCTCCACTTT
.	TRBJ2-7	TRBD1	TRBV4-1	CASSQHGTGGYEQYF	TGCGCCAGCAGCCAACATGGGACAGGGGGGTACGAGCAGTACTTC
.	TRBJ2-5	TRBD2	TRBV5-8	CASSLGLAGLQETQYF	TGTGCCAGCAGCCTGGGACTAGCGGGGCTGCAAGAGACCCAGTACTTC
.	TRBJ1-6	.	TRBV27	CASSLSSNSPLHF	TGTGCCAGCAGTTTATCGAGCAATTCACCCCTCCACTTT
.	TRBJ1-1	.	TRBV5-6	CASSLEAGQGSTEAFF	TGTGCCAGCAGCTTGGAGGCAGGTCAAGGGAGTACTGAAGCTTTCTTT
few	TRBJ1-5	.	TRBV19	CASRATGSNQPQHF	TGTGCCAGTAGGGCGACGGGAAGCAATCAGCCCCAGCATTTT
.	TRBJ1-3	.	TRBV6-4	CASSDRGPNYHSGNTIYF	TGTGCCAGCAGTGATCGTGGGCCCAATTACCACTCTGGAAACACCATATATTTT
few	TRBJ2-2	TRBD2	TRBV15	CATSRDTSGRALGTGELFF	TGTGCCACCAGCAGAGATACGAGCGGGAGGGCCCTCGGCACCGGGGAGCTGTTTTTT
.	TRBJ1-1	TRBD1	TRBV19	CASTETGGRTEAFF	TGTGCCAGTACCGAGACAGGGGGACGTACTGAAGCTTTCTTT
.	TRBJ2-7	TRBD1	TRBV10-3	CAISVSGTEGSKQYF	TGTGCCATCAGTGTGTCTGGGACAGAGGGATCGAAGCAGTACTTC
.	TRBJ2-3	TRBD1	TRBV7-2	CASSPRQGSPDTQYF	TGTGCCAGCAGCCCTCGACAGGGGTCCCCAGATACGCAGTATTTT
.	TRBJ1-1	.	TRBV4-3	CASSQEVGANTEAFF	TGCGCCAGCAGCCAAGAGGTTGGGGCGAACACTGAAGCTTTCTTT
.	TRBJ1-3	.	TRBV2	CASSEGLTRGNTIYF	TGTGCCAGCAGTGAAGGCCTAACCAGGGGAAACACCATATATTTT